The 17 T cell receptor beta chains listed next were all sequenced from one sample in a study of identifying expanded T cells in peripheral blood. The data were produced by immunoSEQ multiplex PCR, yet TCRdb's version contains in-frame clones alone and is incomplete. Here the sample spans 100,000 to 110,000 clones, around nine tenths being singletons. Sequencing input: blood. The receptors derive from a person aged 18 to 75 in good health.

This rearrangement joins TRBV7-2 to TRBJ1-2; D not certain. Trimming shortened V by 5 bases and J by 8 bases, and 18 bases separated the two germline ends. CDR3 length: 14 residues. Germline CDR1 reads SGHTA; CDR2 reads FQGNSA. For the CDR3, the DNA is TGTGCCAGCAGCGCAGAAGGGTCTGGGGAAGGCTACACCTTC. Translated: CASSAEGSGEGYTF.

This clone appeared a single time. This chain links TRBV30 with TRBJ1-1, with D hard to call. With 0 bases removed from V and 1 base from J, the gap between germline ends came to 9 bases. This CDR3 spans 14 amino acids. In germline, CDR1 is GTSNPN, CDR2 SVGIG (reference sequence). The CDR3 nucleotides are TGTGCCTGGAGTGTACGGTTGGGGAACACTGAAGCTTTCTTT. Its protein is CAWSVRLGNTEAFF.

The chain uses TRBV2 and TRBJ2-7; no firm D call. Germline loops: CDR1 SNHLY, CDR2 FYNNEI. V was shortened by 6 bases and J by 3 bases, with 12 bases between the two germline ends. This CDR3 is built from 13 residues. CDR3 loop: CASRQSPDYEQYF. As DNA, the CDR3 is TGTGCCAGCAGGCAAAGTCCTGACTACGAGCAGTACTTC. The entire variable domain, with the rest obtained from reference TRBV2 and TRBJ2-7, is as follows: EPEVTQTPSHQVTQMGQEVILRCVPISNHLYFYWYRQILGQKVEFLVSFYNNEISEKSEIFDDQFSVERPDGSNFTLKIRSTKLEDSAMYFCASRQSPDYEQYFGPGTRLTVT.

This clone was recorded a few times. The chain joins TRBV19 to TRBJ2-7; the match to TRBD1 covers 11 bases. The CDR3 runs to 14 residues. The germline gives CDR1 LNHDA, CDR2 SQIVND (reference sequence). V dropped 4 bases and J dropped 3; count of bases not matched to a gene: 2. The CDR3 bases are TGTGCCAGTAGTACCGGGACAGGGGGCTACGAGCAGTACTTC. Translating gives CASSTGTGGYEQYF.

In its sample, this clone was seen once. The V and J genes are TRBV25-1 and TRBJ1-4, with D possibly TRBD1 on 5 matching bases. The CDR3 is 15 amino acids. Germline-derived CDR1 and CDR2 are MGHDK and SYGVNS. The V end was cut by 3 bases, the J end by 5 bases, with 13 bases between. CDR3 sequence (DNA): TGTGCCAGCAGTGATCCGACAGAGACAAATGAAAAACTGTTTTTT. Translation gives CASSDPTETNEKLFF.

CDR3 region: CAISESSSGYSGANVLTF. CDR3 nucleotides: TGTGCCATCAGTGAGTCGTCGAGCGGCTACTCTGGGGCCAACGTCCTGACTTTC. The chain is built from TRBV10-3 and TRBJ2-6; TRBD2 is a possible D gene (5 bases). Between the trimmed V and J ends, which lost 0 bases and 0 bases, there was a span of 12 bases. This CDR3 spans 18 amino acids. CDR1 and CDR2 from the germline V gene are ENHRY and SYGVKD.

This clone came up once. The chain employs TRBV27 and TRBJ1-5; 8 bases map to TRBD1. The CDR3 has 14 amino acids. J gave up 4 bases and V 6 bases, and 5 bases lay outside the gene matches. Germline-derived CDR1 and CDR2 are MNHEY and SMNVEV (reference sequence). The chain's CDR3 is CASSARDRNQPQHF. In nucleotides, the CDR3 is TGTGCCAGCAGCGCCCGGGACAGGAATCAGCCCCAGCATTTT.

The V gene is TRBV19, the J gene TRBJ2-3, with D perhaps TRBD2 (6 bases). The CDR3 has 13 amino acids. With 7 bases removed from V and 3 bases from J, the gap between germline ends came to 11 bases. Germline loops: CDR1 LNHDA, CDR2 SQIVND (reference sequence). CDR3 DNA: TGTGCCAGTACCCAGGGAGGAACAGATACGCAGTATTTT. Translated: CASTQGGTDTQYF. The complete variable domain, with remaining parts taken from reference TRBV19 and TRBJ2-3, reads DGGITQSPKYLFRKEGQNVTLSCEQNLNHDAMYWYRQDPGQGLRLIYYSQIVNDFQKGDIAEGYSVSREKKESFPLTVTSAQKNPTAFYLCASTQGGTDTQYFGPGTRLTVL.

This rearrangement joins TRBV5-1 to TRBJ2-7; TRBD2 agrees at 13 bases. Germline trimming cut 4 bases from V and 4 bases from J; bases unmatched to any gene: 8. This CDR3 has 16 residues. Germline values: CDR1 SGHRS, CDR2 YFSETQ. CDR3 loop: CASSQQLAGGPYEQYF. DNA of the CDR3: TGCGCCAGCAGCCAACAACTAGCGGGAGGGCCTTACGAGCAGTACTTC.

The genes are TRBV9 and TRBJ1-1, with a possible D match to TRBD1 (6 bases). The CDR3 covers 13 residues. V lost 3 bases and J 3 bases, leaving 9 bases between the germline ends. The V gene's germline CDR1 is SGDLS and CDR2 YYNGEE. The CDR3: CASSEGQYTEAFF. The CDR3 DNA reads TGTGCCAGCAGCGAAGGACAGTACACTGAAGCTTTCTTT.

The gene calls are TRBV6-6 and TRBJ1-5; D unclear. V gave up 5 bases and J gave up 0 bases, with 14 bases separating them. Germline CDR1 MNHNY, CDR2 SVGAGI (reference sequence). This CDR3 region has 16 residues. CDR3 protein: CASSPRAGDSNQPQHF. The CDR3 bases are TGTGCCAGCAGTCCCCGGGCAGGCGATAGCAATCAGCCCCAGCATTTT.

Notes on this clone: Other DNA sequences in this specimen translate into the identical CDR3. CDR3 residues: CASSEPGQNYGYTF. The DNA for the CDR3 is TGTGCCAGCAGTGAACCAGGACAGAACTATGGCTACACCTTC. The rearrangement uses TRBV25-1 and TRBJ1-2, with a possible D match to TRBD1 (6 bases). Germline V gene data show CDR1 as MGHDK and CDR2 as SYGVNS. V was pared by 2 bases and J by 2 bases, with 9 bases between. CDR3 length: 14 residues.

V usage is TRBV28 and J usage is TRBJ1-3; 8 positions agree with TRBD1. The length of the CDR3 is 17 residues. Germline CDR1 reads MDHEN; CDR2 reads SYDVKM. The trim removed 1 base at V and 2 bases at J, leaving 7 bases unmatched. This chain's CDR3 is CASSLLPTDRAGNTIYF. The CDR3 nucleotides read TGTGCCAGCAGTTTATTACCAACGGACAGGGCTGGAAACACCATATATTTT.

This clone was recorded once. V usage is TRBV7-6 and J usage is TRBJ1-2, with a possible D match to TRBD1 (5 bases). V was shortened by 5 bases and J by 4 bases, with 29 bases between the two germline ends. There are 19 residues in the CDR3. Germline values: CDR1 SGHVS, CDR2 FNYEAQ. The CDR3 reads CASSPSPGATNNGGYGYTF. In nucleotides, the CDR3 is TGTGCCAGCAGCCCAAGCCCCGGGGCGACTAATAACGGGGGCTATGGCTACACCTTC.

The CDR3 loop is CASSLASGVGYNEQFF. CDR3 DNA sequence: TGTGCCAGCAGCTTAGCGTCGGGAGTGGGGTACAATGAGCAGTTCTTC. The chain links TRBV7-2 to TRBJ2-1, with TRBD2 as a possible D gene (6 bases). The CDR3 totals 16 residues. V gave up 0 bases and J gave up 4 bases, with 13 bases separating them. Germline CDR1 SGHTA, CDR2 FQGNSA.

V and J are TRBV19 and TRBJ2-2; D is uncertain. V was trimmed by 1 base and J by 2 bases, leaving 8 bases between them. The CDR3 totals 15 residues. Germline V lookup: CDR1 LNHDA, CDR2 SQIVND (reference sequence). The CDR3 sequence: CASSIAQINTGELFF. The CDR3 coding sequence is TGTGCCAGTAGTATAGCGCAGATAAACACCGGGGAGCTGTTTTTT.

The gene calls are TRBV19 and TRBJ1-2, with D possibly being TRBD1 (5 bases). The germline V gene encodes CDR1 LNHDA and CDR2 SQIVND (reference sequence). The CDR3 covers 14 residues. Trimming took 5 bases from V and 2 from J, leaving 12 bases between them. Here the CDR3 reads CASSSGTGNYGYTF. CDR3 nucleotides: TGTGCCAGTAGTTCTGGGACGGGAAACTATGGCTACACCTTC.